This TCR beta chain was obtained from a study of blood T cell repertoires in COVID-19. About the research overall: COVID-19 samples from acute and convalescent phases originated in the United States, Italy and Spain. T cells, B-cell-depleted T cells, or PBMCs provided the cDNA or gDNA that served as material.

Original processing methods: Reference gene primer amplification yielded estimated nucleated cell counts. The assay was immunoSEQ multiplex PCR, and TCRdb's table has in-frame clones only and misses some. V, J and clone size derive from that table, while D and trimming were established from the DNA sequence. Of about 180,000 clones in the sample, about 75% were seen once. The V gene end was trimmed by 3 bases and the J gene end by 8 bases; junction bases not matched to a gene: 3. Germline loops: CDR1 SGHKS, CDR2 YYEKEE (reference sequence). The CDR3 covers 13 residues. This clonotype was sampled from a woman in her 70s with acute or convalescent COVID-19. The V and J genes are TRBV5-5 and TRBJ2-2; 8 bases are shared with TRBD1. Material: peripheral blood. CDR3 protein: CASSWTGRGELFF. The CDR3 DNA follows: TGTGCCAGCAGCTGGACAGGGCGGGGGGAGCTGTTTTTT.